The sequence of this TCR beta chain was determined in a study of T cells in Graves' hyperthyroidism and ophthalmopathy (dated by TCRdb to between 2017 and 2020). Concerning the study at large: Peripheral blood was collected at initial diagnosis, before any treatment. To identify TCR V-J signatures that set the groups apart, the researchers used a discovery cohort of 95 to 100 patients, made up of 40 to 45 with Graves' ophthalmopathy and some 56 with stable Graves' hyperthyroidism. Prospective prediction of ophthalmopathy was tested in an independent validation cohort consisting of fewer than 20 hyperthyroidism patients and around 16 patients who later progressed to ophthalmopathy. The approximately 100 discovery patients were divided at random into training and test sets in a 7:3 ratio. The study also compared thyroid tissue and blood T-cell repertoires from over 5 Graves' hyperthyroidism patients. Following sampling, methimazole starting at 30 mg daily was given to hyperthyroidism patients, and high-dose intravenous methylprednisolone was given to ophthalmopathy patients. According to the paper, TCR Vbeta CDR3 sequencing was carried out on about 140 peripheral blood samples, which came from fewer than 50 ophthalmopathy, under 85 hyperthyroidism and about 17 progressor patients. The paper's findings and limits, for the study overall: Most expanded thyroid clonotypes (frequency above 0.001) were also detected in blood, a finding suggesting that blood repertoires may reflect thyroid immune responses. Sample size was not statistically predetermined, and investigators were not blinded to group allocation. During validation, the model predicted progression to ophthalmopathy a median of about 5.9 months ahead of onset, with more than 55% sensitivity and 72.22% specificity. A model built on a 13 V-J signature distinguished ophthalmopathy from stable hyperthyroidism, reaching 87.88% sensitivity and approximately 83% specificity in cross-validation and 80%/75% in testing.

This clonotype was detected ten times or more. This clone's antigen is unknown. Base qualities are not provided; no much larger clone lies one nucleotide away. Amplification of TCR beta CDR3 regions was carried out from RNA transcripts. A first-round RT-PCR of the TCR CDR3 used the HTBI primer set with the Qiagen OneStep RT-PCR kit. Libraries were constructed in a second round of multiplex PCR, after which size selection and purification were performed. Paired-end sequencing of the libraries was performed with 100 bp reads on an Illumina HiSeq2000. Regarding the original processing steps: SOAPnuke was used to process the raw data, with reads discarded if the reads contained adapters or uncalled bases, had a mean Phred below 15, or lacked an exact constant-primer or identifier match. High-quality paired reads were merged using COPE v1.2.5, and each unique nucleotide sequence was defined as a clonotype. MiTCR v1.1 was used to align the clonotypes against IMGT TRBV, TRBD and TRBJ reference segments. The analysis included only V-J combinations with a frequency above 0.0001, which together covered 99% to 99.2% of the repertoires. The TCS score was defined as the ratio of F50 (clonal expansion) to E x V (chaos), calculated using BLOSUM62-based TCRdist between CDR3 peptides within each V-J. Welch's t-statistics and random forest reduced around 510 V-J features to about 13, which were used in a naive Bayes classifier (R e1071). TCRdb took the public reads, trimmed them with fastp at Q25, ran MiXCR for clone calling and kept in-frame beta chains. CDR3 protein sequences are deduplicated, and each keeps its most common genes and DNA. The V and J calls and clone size are TCRdb's, not the authors'. This sample comprises around 420,000 distinct CDR3 sequences, around 14% of them detected only once. Of the sample, approximately 7.5% is held by the ten largest clones.

Stable Graves' hyperthyroidism was defined as the absence of progression to ophthalmopathy over 18 months of follow-up. The hyperthyroidism patients were between 18 and 65 years old and newly diagnosed, with a disease duration of less than 2 months. Patients with uncontrolled infections, other autoimmune diseases, pregnancy or lactation were excluded. Diagnoses relied on clinical symptoms, serum thyroxine and TRAb, thyroid ultrasound and orbital computed tomography. Ficoll-Paque density gradient centrifugation was used to isolate PBMCs from approximately 10 ml of fresh peripheral blood. Trizol reagent was used to extract total RNA, and RNA quality was then checked on an Agilent 2100 Bioanalyzer. The CDR3 holds 16 amino acids from the cysteine to the phenylalanine. Only the CDR3 DNA stays, 48 bases, in frame from base 1. Ends trimmed: V by 1 base, J by 4 bases; bases unmatched to a gene: 8. According to the germline V gene, CDR1 reads SNHLY and CDR2 reads FYNNEI.

Specimen: blood. This receptor was identified in a woman aged 18-29 years with Graves' hyperthyroidism. This chain is built from TRBV2 and TRBJ2-5; 8 bases in the junction line up with TRBD2. The CDR3 protein is CASSEVSAGERETQYF. The DNA is as follows: TGTGCCAGCAGTGAAGTATCAGCGGGAGAGAGAGAGACCCAGTACTTC.